These 26 T cell receptor beta chains originate from one sample sequenced in a study of human thymus T cells. TCRdb's copy holds only in-frame clones and misses some; the assay was immunoSEQ multiplex PCR. Of 40,000 to 45,000 clones in the sample, about 93% were seen once. Input material: blood. These receptor sequences come from a boy younger than two with a congenital heart defect but otherwise immunologically healthy.

The gene calls are TRBV28 and TRBJ1-2; 7 nucleotides line up with TRBD1. Germline values: CDR1 MDHEN, CDR2 SYDVKM. This CDR3 is built from 13 residues. V lost 6 bases, J lost 2 bases, and 3 bases stayed unmatched. The CDR3 DNA is TGTGCCAGCAGCCTGACAGGGAACTATGGCTACACCTTC. Translating it yields CASSLTGNYGYTF.

The chain combines TRBV11-3 with TRBJ2-5, with unresolved D. The length of the CDR3 is 13 residues. Trimming stripped 2 bases from V and 1 base from J, with 5 bases between. The germline CDR1 and CDR2 sequences are SGHNT and YENEEA. The CDR3 region is CASSLSGQETQYF. The CDR3, as DNA: TGTGCCAGCAGCTTATCCGGCCAAGAGACCCAGTACTTC.

This clone was recorded once. J is TRBJ1-6 and V is TRBV4-2; the D is unclear. V was trimmed by 0 bases and J by 9 bases, leaving 18 bases between them. CDR3 length: 17 amino acids. Germline V gene lookup returns CDR1 LGHNA and CDR2 YNFKEQ. CDR3 region: CASSQDPAGRVGSPLHF. The CDR3 bases are TGTGCCAGCAGCCAAGATCCAGCGGGGAGGGTCGGTTCACCCCTCCACTTT.

The rearrangement joins TRBV9 to TRBJ2-3, with 8 bases identical to TRBD2. V was clipped by 0 bases and J by 4 bases; unmatched bases: 1. The germline gives CDR1 SGDLS, CDR2 YYNGEE. CDR3 size: 14 residues. The CDR3 spells CASSVAGGADTQYF. CDR3 coding DNA: TGTGCCAGCAGCGTAGCGGGGGGGGCAGATACGCAGTATTTT.

V is TRBV10-3 and J is TRBJ2-3; D is uncertain. CDR1 is ENHRY and CDR2 is SYGVKD in the germline V gene. The CDR3 has 14 amino acids. V lost 1 base and J 4 bases, leaving 9 bases between the germline ends. The CDR3 sequence: CAISEWLDPDTQYF. The CDR3 DNA follows: TGTGCCATCAGTGAGTGGCTAGATCCAGATACGCAGTATTTT.

This clone was observed once. The V call is TRBV13, the J call TRBJ1-3, with D hard to call. Trimming removed 1 base from V and 2 bases from J, with 9 bases in between. Germline lookup yields CDR1 PRHDT and CDR2 FYEKMQ (reference sequence). The CDR3 has 15 amino acids. CDR3 bases: TGTGCCAGCAGCTTAGTCAGTTCCCCTGGAAACACCATATATTTT. Translated, it gives CASSLVSSPGNTIYF.

This chain joins TRBV14 and TRBJ2-2; 12 bases fit TRBD2. The junction had 5 bases not matched to a gene; V was cut back by 3 bases and J by 9 bases. CDR3 length equals 15 residues. Germline lookup yields CDR1 SGHDN and CDR2 FVKESK. CDR3 nucleotides: TGTGCCAGCAGCCACCTCGGGACTAGCGGGCGGGAGCTGTTTTTT. Translation gives CASSHLGTSGRELFF. The whole variable domain, filled in from reference TRBV14 and TRBJ2-2, reads EAGVTQFPSHSVIEKGQTVTLRCDPISGHDNLYWYRRVMGKEIKFLLHFVKESKQDESGMPNNRFLAERTGGTYSTLKVQPAELEDSGVYFCASSHLGTSGRELFFGEGSRLTVL.

The chain combines TRBV28 with TRBJ2-3, with D possibly being TRBD1 or TRBD2 (5 bases each). CDR1 is MDHEN and CDR2 is SYDVKM in the germline V gene. V was cut by 6 bases and J by 4 bases, with 14 bases left in between. This CDR3 region has 14 residues. The chain's CDR3 is CASRSTQGADTQYF. DNA of the CDR3: TGTGCCAGCAGATCCACCCAGGGAGCAGATACGCAGTATTTT.

This clone was seen a single time. This chain uses TRBV2 with TRBJ2-7; D gene uncertain. Germline V gene sequence: CDR1 SNHLY, CDR2 FYNNEI. This CDR3 comprises 10 residues. Trimming shortened V by 8 bases and J by 3 bases, and 5 bases separated the two germline ends. CDR3 in amino acids: CASGFYEQYF. The CDR3 region has the DNA TGTGCCAGCGGCTTCTACGAGCAGTACTTC. Full variable domain (missing parts from reference TRBV2 and TRBJ2-7): EPEVTQTPSHQVTQMGQEVILRCVPISNHLYFYWYRQILGQKVEFLVSFYNNEISEKSEIFDDQFSVERPDGSNFTLKIRSTKLEDSAMYFCASGFYEQYFGPGTRLTVT.

V usage is TRBV5-1 and J usage is TRBJ1-2, with D hard to call. Deletions cut 9 bases from V and 8 bases from J, with 20 bases between. The CDR3 extends over 13 amino acids. Germline V gene sequence: CDR1 SGHRS, CDR2 YFSETQ. CDR3 amino acids: CATKMTVHGGYTF. CDR3 DNA sequence: TGCGCCACTAAGATGACGGTTCACGGAGGCTACACCTTC.

The genes are TRBV11-2 and TRBJ2-1; 7 bases align to TRBD2. The CDR3 sequence is 15 residues long. The V gene's germline CDR1 is SGHAT and CDR2 FQNNGV. The V gene end was trimmed by 3 bases and the J gene end by 3 bases; junction bases not matched to a gene: 5. The CDR3 DNA sequence: TGTGCCAGCAGCTTTAAGCGGGAAGGCTACAATGAGCAGTTCTTC. Residues: CASSFKREGYNEQFF.

The rearrangement joins TRBV18 to TRBJ2-1; D unclear. V gave up 4 bases and J gave up 7 bases, with 5 bases separating them. CDR1 is KGHSH, CDR2 LQKENI, per germline. The length of the CDR3 is 11 residues. DNA for the CDR3: TGTGCCAGCTCACTAAATAATGAGCAGTTCTTC. Residues: CASSLNNEQFF.

J is TRBJ1-2 and V is TRBV2; D is uncertain. V was shortened by 6 bases and J by 3 bases, with 5 bases between the two germline ends. This CDR3 spans 11 amino acids. Germline CDR1 is SNHLY and CDR2 is FYNNEI. CDR3 loop: CASSDHYGYTF. The CDR3 DNA follows: TGTGCCAGCAGCGACCACTATGGCTACACCTTC. Variable domain in full (rest from reference TRBV2 and TRBJ1-2): EPEVTQTPSHQVTQMGQEVILRCVPISNHLYFYWYRQILGQKVEFLVSFYNNEISEKSEIFDDQFSVERPDGSNFTLKIRSTKLEDSAMYFCASSDHYGYTFGSGTRLTVV.

V usage is TRBV7-2 and J usage is TRBJ2-7; 12 bases agree with TRBD2. Germline CDR1 reads SGHTA; CDR2 reads FQGNSA. V trimming: 0 bases; J trimming: 13 bases; junction bases outside the gene matches: 7. This CDR3 is built from 14 residues. The CDR3 nucleotides are TGTGCCAGCAGCTTAGCCCTAGCGGGGGGGCCTTCATACTTC. Encoded protein: CASSLALAGGPSYF.

The rearrangement links TRBV6-1 to TRBJ1-2; D uncertain. The CDR3 loop spans 14 amino acids. V lost 2 bases, J lost 6 bases, and 13 bases lay in between. Germline CDR1 is MNHNS and CDR2 is SASEGT. The CDR3 DNA reads as TGTGCCAGCAGTGAACGAAAGGGAAAGGATGGCTACACCTTC. The encoded protein is CASSERKGKDGYTF.

This chain connects TRBV7-8 to TRBJ2-7; TRBD2 agrees at 9 bases. Per germline, CDR1 SGHVS and CDR2 FQNEAQ. The length of the CDR3 is 15 residues. Unmatched junction bases numbered 7, after V lost 3 bases and J lost 4 bases. The CDR3: CASSFGTSKPYEQYF. The CDR3, as DNA: TGTGCCAGCAGCTTCGGGACTAGCAAGCCTTACGAGCAGTACTTC. The full variable domain, with the rest looked up from reference TRBV7-8 and TRBJ2-7, is GAGVSQSPRYKVAKRGQDVALRCDPISGHVSLFWYQQALGQGPEFLTYFQNEAQLDKSGLPSDRFFAERPEGSVSTLKIQRTQQEDSAVYLCASSFGTSKPYEQYFGPGTRLTVT.

The chain recombines TRBV15 with TRBJ2-7, with 9 nucleotides matching TRBD1. This CDR3 region has 14 residues. J gave up 9 bases and V 0 bases, and 6 bases lay outside the gene matches. In germline, CDR1 is LNHNV, CDR2 YYDKDF (reference sequence). In nucleotides, the CDR3 is TGTGCCACCAGCAGAGAAGGACAGGGGCAGTTGCAGTACTTC. This encodes CATSREGQGQLQYF.

The chain combines TRBV10-3 with TRBJ2-3, with 7 bases lining up with TRBD1. Per germline, CDR1 ENHRY and CDR2 SYGVKD. The CDR3 runs 13 residues. The V and J ends lost 10 bases and 5 bases, in that order; junction bases with no gene match: 9. The CDR3: CATRTGAQDTQYF. The CDR3 nucleotides read TGTGCCACTCGGACAGGAGCACAAGATACGCAGTATTTT.

The chain recombines TRBV11-1 with TRBJ1-1; D is undetermined. The CDR3 runs to 14 residues. Trimming removed 1 base from V and 5 bases from J, with 11 bases in between. Germline V gene lookup returns CDR1 SGHAT and CDR2 FQDESV (reference sequence). In DNA form, the CDR3 reads TGTGCCAGCAGCTTAGTTTCAAAGGCGACTGAAGCTTTCTTT. Its translation: CASSLVSKATEAFF. Full variable domain (missing parts from reference TRBV11-1 and TRBJ1-1): EAEVAQSPRYKITEKSQAVAFWCDPISGHATLYWYRQILGQGPELLVQFQDESVVDDSQLPKDRFSAERLKGVDSTLKIQPAELGDSAMYLCASSLVSKATEAFFGQGTRLTVV.

The chain links TRBV4-1 to TRBJ2-1; D gene uncertain. Trimming left V 0 bases short and J 9 bases short, with 6 bases between. In germline, CDR1 is MGHRA, CDR2 YSYEKL. The CDR3 totals 12 residues. CDR3: CASSQDRSEQFF. The CDR3 nucleotides read TGCGCCAGCAGCCAAGATAGGTCTGAGCAGTTCTTC.

The chain has TRBV29-1 and TRBJ2-1; 10 bases are a match to TRBD2. The CDR3 sequence is 15 residues long. Germline V gene data show CDR1 as SQVTM and CDR2 as ANQGSEA. V shed 7 bases and J 5 bases; nucleotides not matched to a gene: 11. In DNA, the CDR3 is TGCAGCGCTTTCATTCTAGCGGGGGTCGACAATGAGCAGTTCTTC. This codes for CSAFILAGVDNEQFF.

The rearrangement joins TRBV5-1 to TRBJ2-3; no clear D gene. Germline V lookup: CDR1 SGHRS, CDR2 YFSETQ. V gave up 4 bases and J gave up 2 bases, with 11 bases separating them. The CDR3 is 14 amino acids. This CDR3 reads CASSRTESTDTQYF. CDR3 DNA: TGCGCCAGCAGCCGGACGGAATCCACAGATACGCAGTATTTT. Complete variable domain (other parts from reference TRBV5-1 and TRBJ2-3): KAGVTQTPRYLIKTRGQQVTLSCSPISGHRSVSWYQQTPGQGLQFLFEYFSETQRNKGNFPGRFSGRQFSNSRSEMNVSTLELGDSALYLCASSRTESTDTQYFGPGTRLTVL.

The rearrangement joins TRBV5-1 to TRBJ1-1; D might be TRBD1 (6 bases). The germline CDR1 and CDR2 sequences are SGHRS and YFSETQ. The CDR3 consists of 14 residues. Trimming removed 3 bases from V and 2 bases from J, with 11 bases in between. The CDR3 nucleotides are TGCGCCAGCAGCTGGAACAGGGACAACACTGAAGCTTTCTTT. The encoded protein is CASSWNRDNTEAFF.

The genes are TRBV19 and TRBJ2-4; 10 bases line up with TRBD1. Germline CDR1 reads LNHDA; CDR2 reads SQIVND (reference sequence). CDR3 length: 16 residues. The V gene end was trimmed by 5 bases and the J gene end by 1 base; junction bases not matched to a gene: 5. The CDR3, as DNA: TGTGCCAGTAGTGTGACAGGGGGCGTTGCCAAAAACATTCAGTACTTC. Amino acids: CASSVTGGVAKNIQYF.

The chain combines TRBV30 with TRBJ2-7; 7 bases are a match to TRBD2. Losses at the gene ends were 0 bases for V and 4 bases for J; bases not matched to a gene: 9. The CDR3 covers 15 residues. Germline values: CDR1 GTSNPN, CDR2 SVGIG (reference sequence). The CDR3 reads CAWSVLASGFYEQYF. The CDR3 DNA is TGTGCCTGGAGTGTACTGGCTAGCGGTTTTTACGAGCAGTACTTC.

V gene TRBV6-6 combines with J gene TRBJ1-2, with D possibly matching TRBD1 (6 bases). The CDR3 has 14 residues. V was trimmed by 7 bases and J by 7 bases, leaving 19 bases between them. In germline, CDR1 is MNHNY, CDR2 SVGAGI (reference sequence). The DNA for the CDR3 is TGTGCCAGCACCGGGGGCGGCTCTATCAGTGGCTACACCTTC. It yields the protein CASTGGGSISGYTF.